The 26 T cell receptor beta chains presented below share a single source sample, sequenced in a study of blood T cells in healthy people across ages. Alongside a J-beta primer mix, a sample-barcoded 5' primer served in a second PCR lasting roughly 7 to 11 cycles. TCRdb re-analysed the 5' RACE reads in MiXCR, keeping a single row per CDR3 protein. The sample carries hundreds of thousands of distinct CDR3 sequences, 58% recorded once. The specimen sequenced was blood. These receptors all come from a man in his thirties or forties in good health.

The V and J genes are TRBV11-2 and TRBJ2-1; D remains ambiguous. This CDR3 has 12 amino acids. In germline, CDR1 is SGHAT, CDR2 FQNNGV. Trimming left V 1 base short and J 13 bases short, with 11 bases between. The CDR3 region is CASSLVLGKQFF. The CDR3 bases are TGTGCCAGCAGCTTAGTATTGGGGAAACAGTTCTTC.

The chain uses TRBV13 and TRBJ1-6; TRBD1 is a possible D gene (5 bases). This CDR3 region has 16 residues. V gave up 4 bases and J gave up 0 bases, with 10 bases separating them. Germline CDR1 PRHDT, CDR2 FYEKMQ (reference sequence). The CDR3 sequence: CASSSEGSSYNSPLHF. CDR3 DNA: TGTGCCAGCAGCTCCGAGGGGAGCTCCTATAATTCACCCCTCCACTTT.

This sequence joins TRBV28 and TRBJ2-5, with a tentative D call TRBD1 (6 bases). This CDR3 contains 14 residues. CDR1 MDHEN and CDR2 SYDVKM come from the germline V gene. V was shortened by 3 bases and J by 2 bases, with 10 bases between the two germline ends. DNA for the CDR3: TGTGCCAGCAGTTTTGGGGGACAACAAGAGACCCAGTACTTC. Protein: CASSFGGQQETQYF.

This sequence joins TRBV7-9 and TRBJ1-2, with D perhaps TRBD1 (6 bases). The V gene's germline CDR1 is SEHNR and CDR2 FQNEAQ (reference sequence). The length of the CDR3 is 13 residues. Between the trimmed V and J ends, which lost 1 base and 6 bases, there was a span of 9 bases. CDR3: CASSLGDTNGYTF. DNA for the CDR3: TGTGCCAGCAGCTTAGGGGACACCAATGGCTACACCTTC.

The chain has TRBV29-1 and TRBJ1-1; D is uncertain. The CDR3 contains 13 residues. Germline CDR1 and CDR2: SQVTM and ANQGSEA. V was clipped by 1 base and J by 1 base, with 7 bases between them. CDR3 region: CSVEGTANTEAFF. Here the CDR3 DNA reads TGCAGCGTTGAAGGAACAGCGAACACTGAAGCTTTCTTT.

V is TRBV29-1 and J is TRBJ2-1, with TRBD1 matching over 10 bases. The V and J ends lost 5 bases and 6 bases, in that order; junction bases with no gene match: 13. The CDR3 runs 16 residues. Looked up from germline, CDR1 is SQVTM and CDR2 is ANQGSEA. The DNA of the CDR3 is TGCAGCGTTTCTTTCGGACAGGGGGGGGTTGGCAATGAGCAGTTCTTC. Translated: CSVSFGQGGVGNEQFF.

This clonotype has just a few counts. The genes are TRBV10-3 and TRBJ2-3; 10 bases are a match to TRBD1. Germline V lookup: CDR1 ENHRY, CDR2 SYGVKD. This CDR3 spans 17 amino acids. The ends lost 2 bases at V and 4 bases at J; junction bases unmatched: 9. For the CDR3, the DNA is TGTGCCATCAGTGAGCGGCCGGGACAGGGGAGGCCAGATACGCAGTATTTT. Translating it yields CAISERPGQGRPDTQYF.

The gene calls are TRBV20-1 and TRBJ2-1, with 12 bases identical to TRBD2. Germline lookup yields CDR1 DFQATT and CDR2 SNEGSKA (reference sequence). The ends lost 3 bases at V and 0 bases at J; junction bases unmatched: 6. The CDR3 is 17 amino acids. Written as DNA, the CDR3 is TGCAGTGCTAGGTCCCTAGCGGGAGGGGGCTCCTACAATGAGCAGTTCTTC. As protein: CSARSLAGGGSYNEQFF.

The chain combines TRBV20-1 with TRBJ1-2; 7 bases fit TRBD1. Germline V gives CDR1 DFQATT, CDR2 SNEGSKA (reference sequence). This CDR3 comprises 13 residues. Losses at the gene ends were 4 bases for V and 0 bases for J; bases not matched to a gene: 2. CDR3 sequence (DNA): TGCAGTGCTATCGGACAGGCTAACTATGGCTACACCTTC. It is translated as CSAIGQANYGYTF.

This clonotype was detected once. V and J are TRBV6-4 and TRBJ2-3; 7 positions match TRBD1. Losses at the gene ends were 6 bases for V and 4 bases for J; bases not matched to a gene: 10. Per the germline V gene, CDR1 is MRHNA and CDR2 is SNTAGT. This CDR3 comprises 15 residues. As DNA, the CDR3 is TGTGCCAGCAGCCCTTCAGACAGGGAGTCAGATACGCAGTATTTT. Translation gives CASSPSDRESDTQYF.

This clonotype has a handful of counts. CDR3 coding DNA: TGCAGCGTTTTGGGGGGTCACGGCTACACCTTC. It translates to CSVLGGHGYTF. The chain uses TRBV29-1 and TRBJ1-2; D is perhaps TRBD1 (5 bases). The CDR3 has 11 residues. Germline V gene lookup returns CDR1 SQVTM and CDR2 ANQGSEA. V lost 5 bases and J 8 bases, leaving 12 bases between the germline ends. The whole variable domain, remainder taken from reference TRBV29-1 and TRBJ1-2, is SAVISQKPSRDICQRGTSLTIQCQVDSQVTMMFWYRQQPGQSLTLIATANQGSEATYESGFVIDKFPISRPNLTFSTLTVSNMSPEDSSIYLCSVLGGHGYTFGSGTRLTVV.

V gene TRBV6-6 combines with J gene TRBJ2-5; D not certain. The CDR3 loop spans 13 amino acids. V dropped 4 bases and J dropped 6 bases, with 12 bases sitting between them. The germline CDR1 and CDR2 sequences are MNHNY and SVGAGI (reference sequence). The CDR3 sequence is CASSFADLKTQYF. CDR3 coding DNA: TGTGCCAGCAGTTTCGCGGACCTGAAGACCCAGTACTTC.

This clonotype was recorded only once. This chain links TRBV5-5 with TRBJ2-3, with 8 bases matching TRBD2. CDR1 is SGHKS, CDR2 YYEKEE, per germline (reference sequence). This CDR3 is built from 15 residues. The ends lost 5 bases at V and 2 bases at J; junction bases unmatched: 7. Here the CDR3 DNA reads TGTGCCAGCAGTCCCGGGACTAGAATCACAGATACGCAGTATTTT. Amino acid sequence: CASSPGTRITDTQYF.

A few counts support this clonotype. V usage is TRBV4-2 and J usage is TRBJ1-2; no firm D call. The CDR3 totals 13 residues. V was shortened by 0 bases and J by 5 bases, with 7 bases between the two germline ends. Per the germline V gene, CDR1 is LGHNA and CDR2 is YNFKEQ. In nucleotides, the CDR3 is TGTGCCAGCAGCCAAGAAGTTGGATATGGCTACACCTTC. It codes for CASSQEVGYGYTF.

This clonotype showed up just a few times. The CDR3 is CASSWRTDLNTEAFF. The DNA for the CDR3 is TGTGCCAGCAGCTGGAGGACAGATTTGAACACTGAAGCTTTCTTT. The V and J genes are TRBV7-8 and TRBJ1-1; D might be TRBD1 (6 bases). The CDR3 length is 15 residues. Trimming took off 4 bases at V and 0 bases at J, with 12 bases between the two ends. The germline V gene has CDR1 SGHVS and CDR2 FQNEAQ.

This clonotype was seen a few times. The chain employs TRBV12-3 or TRBV12-4 and TRBJ2-7, with 10 nucleotides matching TRBD1. The V segment lost 3 bases and the J segment 4 bases; nucleotides outside the gene matches: 9. This CDR3 is 16 amino acids long. This CDR3 reads CASSLESGQGEYEQYF. The CDR3 coding sequence is TGTGCCAGCAGTTTGGAATCCGGACAGGGGGAGTACGAGCAGTACTTC.

V is TRBV18 and J is TRBJ2-3; a possible D gene is TRBD2 (6 bases). Trimming removed 2 bases from V and 6 bases from J, with 18 bases in between. CDR1 and CDR2 (germline): KGHSH, LQKENI. This CDR3 spans 16 amino acids. CDR3 coding DNA: TGTGCCAGCTCACCAAAGGAGGGGCCGGTTTTTGATACGCAGTATTTT. Its translation is CASSPKEGPVFDTQYF.

The V call is TRBV7-9, the J call TRBJ2-3, with D perhaps TRBD1 or TRBD2 (5 bases each). This CDR3 is built from 12 residues. V was pared by 5 bases and J by 6 bases, with 9 bases between. Germline CDR1 and CDR2: SEHNR and FQNEAQ (reference sequence). CDR3 nucleotides: TGTGCCAGCAGCCGGGACCCTGATACGCAGTATTTT. As protein: CASSRDPDTQYF.

The chain employs TRBV29-1 and TRBJ2-7, with 8 positions matching TRBD1. Trimming took 4 bases from V and 2 from J; bases not matched to a gene: 10. This CDR3 has 15 amino acids. The germline gives CDR1 SQVTM, CDR2 ANQGSEA. CDR3: CSVGGDRKDPYEQYF. The CDR3 DNA reads as TGCAGCGTTGGGGGGGACAGGAAAGATCCCTACGAGCAGTACTTC.

This clonotype showed up many times. The V call is TRBV27, the J call TRBJ2-5, with D perhaps TRBD1 or TRBD2 (5 bases each). The V end lost 9 bases, the J end lost 6 bases, and 11 bases lay between the germline ends. This CDR3 has 11 residues. CDR1 is MNHEY, CDR2 SMNVEV, per germline (reference sequence). CDR3 nucleotide sequence: TGTGCCAGTGGGGCGGGTCAGACCCAGTACTTC. It translates to CASGAGQTQYF.

The chain uses TRBV25-1 and TRBJ2-5, with 10 bases identical to TRBD1. The J call is uncertain, as TRBJ2-7 better fits the DNA end. Germline V gene lookup returns CDR1 MGHDK and CDR2 SYGVNS. There are 14 residues in the CDR3. The CDR3 sequence: CASSDRDRGYEQYF. The CDR3 DNA is TGTGCCAGCAGTGACCGGGACAGGGGCTACGAGCAGTACTTC.

The chain joins TRBV20-1 to TRBJ2-3; D may be TRBD2 (6 bases). CDR1 DFQATT and CDR2 SNEGSKA come from the germline V gene (reference sequence). The V gene lost 6 bases and the J gene lost 2 bases, with 15 bases spanning the gap. The CDR3 contains 14 residues. CDR3 region: CSAKAAGHTDTQYF. In DNA, the CDR3 is TGCAGTGCCAAGGCCGCGGGGCACACAGATACGCAGTATTTT.

This chain uses TRBV20-1 with TRBJ1-3; D call uncertain. This CDR3 comprises 15 residues. Per germline, CDR1 DFQATT and CDR2 SNEGSKA (reference sequence). V was clipped by 3 bases and J by 0 bases, with 12 bases between them. As DNA, the CDR3 is TGCAGTGCTAGGCGGATTGGAACCTCTGGAAACACCATATATTTT. Protein: CSARRIGTSGNTIYF.

The V and J genes are TRBV3-1 and TRBJ2-6, with a weak D call TRBD2 (5 bases). Germline CDR1 reads LGHDT; CDR2 reads YNNKEL (reference sequence). V was trimmed by 4 bases and J by 12 bases, leaving 13 bases between them. CDR3 length equals 13 residues. For the CDR3, the DNA is TGTGCCAGCAGCCTACGTGGAGGCCGCGTCCTGACTTTC. Its translation: CASSLRGGRVLTF.

This clonotype was recorded many times. V and J are TRBV10-2 and TRBJ2-7; possibly TRBD2 for D (6 bases). CDR1 is WSHSY and CDR2 is SAAADI in the germline V gene. The CDR3 is made up of 14 amino acids. V lost 0 bases and J 5 bases, leaving 11 bases between the germline ends. The CDR3, as DNA: TGCGCCAGCAGTGAGTCTCGGGGGAGGCACGAGCAGTACTTC. Its protein product is CASSESRGRHEQYF.

The genes are TRBV7-2 and TRBJ2-1; 9 bases map to TRBD1. This CDR3 has 15 amino acids. CDR1 and CDR2 from the germline V gene are SGHTA and FQGNSA. V was clipped by 5 bases and J by 5 bases; unmatched bases: 7. The CDR3 is CASSMAGTGHNEQFF. In nucleotides, the CDR3 is TGTGCCAGCAGCATGGCCGGGACAGGGCACAATGAGCAGTTCTTC.